These 26 T cell receptor beta chains came from one sample sequenced in a study of T cells in tuberculosis. The data were produced by immunoSEQ multiplex PCR, yet TCRdb's version contains in-frame clones alone and is incomplete. The sample lists some 41,000 clones; roughly 94% were seen once. The sequencing input was PBMCs. All receptors derive from a donor aged 10 to 29 with latent tuberculosis or without tuberculosis infection. Some clones in this sample may be carry-over from other donors' samples.

This rearrangement joins TRBV11-2 to TRBJ2-7; D perhaps matches TRBD1 (5 bases). The V gene lost 2 bases and the J gene lost 5 bases, with 13 bases spanning the gap. Germline lookup yields CDR1 SGHAT and CDR2 FQNNGV. The CDR3 loop spans 14 amino acids. CDR3 sequence: CASSLSYRRHEQYF. The CDR3 nucleotides are TGTGCCAGCAGCTTAAGTTACAGGCGGCACGAGCAGTACTTC.

J is TRBJ1-2 and V is TRBV11-2; D unclear. The germline V gene has CDR1 SGHAT and CDR2 FQNNGV. The CDR3 length is 14 residues. Trimming removed 1 base from V and 7 bases from J, with 13 bases in between. CDR3 sequence (DNA): TGTGCCAGCAGCTTAGGTCACAGTTTCTTTGGCTACACCTTC. It yields the protein CASSLGHSFFGYTF.

The chain carries TRBV10-3 and TRBJ2-5; 9 bases map to TRBD1. The CDR3 sequence is 15 residues long. The germline V gene encodes CDR1 ENHRY and CDR2 SYGVKD. V was clipped by 4 bases and J by 2 bases; unmatched bases: 5. The CDR3 here is CAISGDRGAQETQYF. CDR3 DNA sequence: TGTGCCATCAGTGGAGACAGGGGGGCACAAGAGACCCAGTACTTC.

V is TRBV18 and J is TRBJ2-7; 7 bases match TRBD1. With 0 bases clipped from V and 5 bases from J, the junction kept 4 bases outside the gene matches. The CDR3 is 14 amino acids. CDR1 and CDR2 from the germline V gene are KGHSH and LQKENI. The CDR3: CASSPPGTANEQYF. In DNA form, the CDR3 reads TGTGCCAGCTCACCACCCGGGACAGCTAACGAGCAGTACTTC.

The J gene is TRBJ2-1, the V gene TRBV7-6; 11 bases match TRBD2. Germline V gene sequence: CDR1 SGHVS, CDR2 FNYEAQ. This CDR3 is 16 amino acids long. Trimming took 2 bases from V and 9 from J; bases not matched to a gene: 9. CDR3 loop: CASSLSIAGGPSEQFF. In nucleotides, the CDR3 is TGTGCCAGCAGCTTATCAATAGCGGGAGGGCCAAGTGAGCAGTTCTTC.

The J gene is TRBJ1-3, the V gene TRBV28; the D gene is possibly TRBD1 (5 bases). The CDR3 sequence is 13 residues long. The germline CDR1 and CDR2 sequences are MDHEN and SYDVKM. The V end lost 7 bases, the J end lost 0 bases, and 7 bases lay between the germline ends. The CDR3 coding sequence is TGTGCCAGCAACAGGCACTCTGGAAACACCATATATTTT. Translating it yields CASNRHSGNTIYF.

This chain uses TRBV27 with TRBJ2-1; 7 nucleotides align to TRBD2. Trimming removed 6 bases from V and 0 bases from J; junction bases left unmatched: 11. The CDR3 has 17 residues. Germline CDR1 reads MNHEY; CDR2 reads SMNVEV (reference sequence). The CDR3: CASRPRDYQLSYNEQFF. The CDR3 region has the DNA TGTGCCAGCAGGCCTAGGGACTACCAACTCTCCTACAATGAGCAGTTCTTC.

CDR3 amino acids: CSVQPGQGYYEQYF. The CDR3 nucleotides are TGCAGCGTTCAACCGGGACAGGGGTACTACGAGCAGTACTTC. This chain links TRBV29-1 with TRBJ2-5, with TRBD1 identical over 10 bases. Gene TRBJ2-7 matches the end of the DNA better, so the J call may be wrong. Looked up from germline, CDR1 is SQVTM and CDR2 is ANQGSEA. The CDR3 has 14 residues.

The V gene is TRBV18, the J gene TRBJ2-5, with 12 bases that match TRBD2. The germline gives CDR1 KGHSH, CDR2 LQKENI. The V segment lost 6 bases and the J segment 4 bases; nucleotides outside the gene matches: 6. The CDR3 has 15 amino acids. In DNA, the CDR3 is TGTGCCAGCTCTCCGACTAGCGGGAGCACAGAGACCCAGTACTTC. Its translation is CASSPTSGSTETQYF.

The chain has TRBV28 and TRBJ2-7; TRBD2 aligns across 7 bases. The germline CDR1 and CDR2 sequences are MDHEN and SYDVKM. This CDR3 is 15 amino acids long. The V and J ends lost 6 bases and 0 bases, in that order; junction bases with no gene match: 8. CDR3 protein: CASREYGGVSYEQYF. In DNA, the CDR3 is TGTGCCAGCAGGGAATATGGGGGGGTCTCCTACGAGCAGTACTTC.

The chain links TRBV27 to TRBJ2-3; the D gene is possibly TRBD2 (5 bases). From germline, CDR1 is MNHEY and CDR2 SMNVEV (reference sequence). This CDR3 spans 13 amino acids. Trimming stripped 7 bases from V and 5 bases from J, with 13 bases between. The CDR3 is CASTPRRGDTQYF. CDR3 DNA: TGTGCCAGCACCCCGCGACGGGGAGATACGCAGTATTTT.

V and J are TRBV7-6 and TRBJ1-3; TRBD1 might be the D (5 bases). The CDR3 is 19 amino acids. Germline CDR1 and CDR2: SGHVS and FNYEAQ. Trimming shortened V by 1 base and J by 4 bases, and 23 bases separated the two germline ends. The CDR3 sequence is CASSLGTPPRTGSGNTIYF. In DNA form, the CDR3 reads TGTGCCAGCAGCTTAGGTACCCCCCCCCGTACAGGCTCCGGAAACACCATATATTTT.

The V and J genes are TRBV4-3 and TRBJ2-7; a possible D gene is TRBD1 (6 bases). The CDR3 covers 13 residues. V was shortened by 4 bases and J by 1 base, with 8 bases between the two germline ends. Germline V lookup: CDR1 LGHNA, CDR2 YSLEER. The CDR3 loop is CASSLDRSYEQYF. In DNA form, the CDR3 reads TGCGCCAGCAGCCTCGACAGGTCCTACGAGCAGTACTTC.

The V call is TRBV27, the J call TRBJ2-5; TRBD2 matches at 10 bases. This CDR3 is built from 14 residues. The V gene end was trimmed by 4 bases and the J gene end by 4 bases; junction bases not matched to a gene: 3. CDR1 and CDR2 from the germline V gene are MNHEY and SMNVEV (reference sequence). CDR3 nucleotide sequence: TGTGCCAGCAGTTCGGGACTAGCGAGAGAGACCCAGTACTTC. Translating it yields CASSSGLARETQYF.

The chain couples TRBV4-1 to TRBJ2-7, with 8 bases that match TRBD2. Trimming took 3 bases from V and 2 from J; bases not matched to a gene: 15. CDR3 length: 18 amino acids. Per germline, CDR1 MGHRA and CDR2 YSYEKL. The CDR3 DNA is TGCGCCAGCAGCCATTGGGGGGAGGGCAGCGGGAGCCCCTACGAGCAGTACTTC. Its protein product is CASSHWGEGSGSPYEQYF.

The chain carries TRBV14 and TRBJ1-2; D not resolved. V gave up 2 bases and J gave up 8 bases, with 9 bases separating them. Germline V gene lookup returns CDR1 SGHDN and CDR2 FVKESK. This CDR3 has 12 amino acids. CDR3 sequence (DNA): TGTGCCAGCAGCCAAAGCAGCGGCGGCTACACCTTC. It translates to CASSQSSGGYTF.

This clone was detected once. The chain couples TRBV10-3 to TRBJ2-3; 14 bases align to TRBD2. The J segment lost 4 bases and the V segment lost 6 bases, leaving 6 bases of the junction unmatched. CDR3 size: 16 residues. In germline, CDR1 is ENHRY, CDR2 SYGVKD. The CDR3 sequence: CAIRSGLAGGADTQYF. The CDR3 nucleotides read TGTGCCATCAGGAGTGGACTAGCGGGAGGCGCAGATACGCAGTATTTT.

The V call is TRBV28, the J call TRBJ1-3, with a tentative D call TRBD1 (6 bases). This CDR3 is 17 amino acids long. Germline V CDR1 and CDR2: MDHEN, SYDVKM. Trimming shortened V by 2 bases and J by 0 bases, and 14 bases separated the two germline ends. Here the CDR3 reads CASSLPDRGISGNTIYF. The CDR3 DNA is TGTGCCAGCAGTTTACCCGATAGGGGGATCTCTGGAAACACCATATATTTT.

V gene TRBV10-3 combines with J gene TRBJ2-7; no firm D call. V gave up 1 base and J gave up 9 bases, with 7 bases separating them. The CDR3 is 11 amino acids. Germline V CDR1 and CDR2: ENHRY, SYGVKD. The CDR3 is CAISEFPVQYF. The CDR3 DNA reads as TGTGCCATCAGTGAGTTCCCAGTGCAGTACTTC.

The V call is TRBV4-1, the J call TRBJ1-2, with D possibly TRBD1 on 6 matching bases. V gave up 4 bases and J gave up 5 bases, with 20 bases separating them. The CDR3 contains 16 residues. The germline gives CDR1 MGHRA, CDR2 YSYEKL. CDR3 nucleotide sequence: TGCGCCAGCAGCCCGTGGGGGGGGCAGTCGCGGTATGGCTACACCTTC. Translated: CASSPWGGQSRYGYTF.

CDR3 bases: TGCGCCAGCAGCCAGCCCCCGGGAGCGGGAACGCTACGGGAGCAGTACTTC. Amino acid sequence: CASSQPPGAGTLREQYF. The chain uses TRBV4-1 and TRBJ2-7; 7 nucleotides match TRBD2. After removal of 3 bases from V and 7 bases from J, the junction contained 18 bases not matched to a gene. The length of the CDR3 is 17 residues. Germline V gene lookup returns CDR1 MGHRA and CDR2 YSYEKL.

The genes are TRBV14 and TRBJ2-4; TRBD1 aligns across 8 bases. CDR1 and CDR2 (germline): SGHDN, FVKESK. The J segment lost 2 bases and the V segment lost 3 bases, leaving 12 bases of the junction unmatched. CDR3 length equals 18 residues. The chain's CDR3 is CASSQVVGQGFSKNIQYF. The CDR3 nucleotides are TGTGCCAGCAGCCAGGTAGTTGGACAGGGTTTCTCCAAAAACATTCAGTACTTC. Using reference TRBV14 and TRBJ2-4 for the parts outside the CDR3, the full variable domain is EAGVTQFPSHSVIEKGQTVTLRCDPISGHDNLYWYRRVMGKEIKFLLHFVKESKQDESGMPNNRFLAERTGGTYSTLKVQPAELEDSGVYFCASSQVVGQGFSKNIQYFGAGTRLSVL.

The rearrangement uses TRBV19 and TRBJ2-5; a possible D gene is TRBD1 (5 bases). The CDR3 totals 14 residues. The V end lost 5 bases, the J end lost 1 base, and 11 bases lay between the germline ends. Germline V gene lookup returns CDR1 LNHDA and CDR2 SQIVND (reference sequence). CDR3 nucleotide sequence: TGTGCCAGTAGTCCTGTGGGGCCCCAAGAGACCCAGTACTTC. Translated, it gives CASSPVGPQETQYF.

The V call is TRBV4-1, the J call TRBJ1-5, with D possibly TRBD1 on 5 matching bases. Per germline, CDR1 MGHRA and CDR2 YSYEKL. The V end was cut by 1 base, the J end by 1 base, with 14 bases between. This CDR3 spans 17 amino acids. CDR3 sequence (DNA): TGCGCCAGCAGCCAAGTAGTTCGGGGGGACAGCAATCAGCCCCAGCATTTT. It is translated as CASSQVVRGDSNQPQHF.

The chain links TRBV7-9 to TRBJ2-1; possibly TRBD1 for D (6 bases). The CDR3 extends over 14 amino acids. CDR1 SEHNR and CDR2 FQNEAQ come from the germline V gene (reference sequence). V shed 5 bases and J shed 6 bases, with 14 bases lying between them. CDR3 amino acids: CASSRDNKGNEQFF. The CDR3 DNA is TGTGCCAGCAGCCGGGACAATAAAGGCAATGAGCAGTTCTTC.

This clone was observed a few times. The J gene is TRBJ2-7, the V gene TRBV6-5; 11 nucleotides align to TRBD2. Germline CDR1 reads MNHEY; CDR2 reads SVGAGI. Trimming cost V 2 bases and J 3 bases; bases outside gene matches: 0. CDR3 length: 14 amino acids. This CDR3 reads CASSYTSGSYEQYF. DNA of the CDR3: TGTGCCAGCAGTTACACTAGCGGGAGCTACGAGCAGTACTTC.